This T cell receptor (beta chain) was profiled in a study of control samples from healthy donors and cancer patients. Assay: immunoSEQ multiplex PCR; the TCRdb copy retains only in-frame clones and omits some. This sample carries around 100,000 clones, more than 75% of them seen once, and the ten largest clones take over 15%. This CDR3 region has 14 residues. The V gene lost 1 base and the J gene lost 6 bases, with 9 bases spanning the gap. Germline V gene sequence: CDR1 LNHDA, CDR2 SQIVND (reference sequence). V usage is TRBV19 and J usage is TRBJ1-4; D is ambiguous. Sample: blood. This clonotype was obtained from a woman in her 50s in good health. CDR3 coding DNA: TGTGCCAGTAGTATAGGTCTAGGAGATGAAAAACTGTTTTTT. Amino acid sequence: CASSIGLGDEKLFF. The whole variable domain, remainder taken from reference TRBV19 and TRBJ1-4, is DGGITQSPKYLFRKEGQNVTLSCEQNLNHDAMYWYRQDPGQGLRLIYYSQIVNDFQKGDIAEGYSVSREKKESFPLTVTSAQKNPTAFYLCASSIGLGDEKLFFGSGTQLSVL.